These 23 T cell receptor beta chains were all obtained from the same sample, sequenced in a study of blood T cell repertoires in COVID-19. Generated by immunoSEQ multiplex PCR, the TCRdb table keeps only in-frame clones and is missing some. In the table there are a few hundred thousand clones, roughly 89% of which are singletons. The sequencing sample was made of peripheral blood. These receptor sequences come from a woman aged 35 to 49 who had recovered from COVID-19.

The chain has TRBV14 and TRBJ2-1; tentative D call: TRBD2 (6 bases). Trimming took 2 bases from V and 4 from J, leaving 9 bases between them. Germline CDR1 and CDR2: SGHDN and FVKESK. There are 14 residues in the CDR3. CDR3 residues: CASSQIRGYNEQFF. The CDR3 region has the DNA TGTGCCAGCAGCCAAATTCGGGGGTACAATGAGCAGTTCTTC.

The rearrangement joins TRBV7-9 to TRBJ1-2; D unresolved. The V gene's germline CDR1 is SEHNR and CDR2 FQNEAQ (reference sequence). CDR3 size: 15 residues. Trimming took off 3 bases at V and 0 bases at J, with 11 bases between the two ends. In DNA, the CDR3 is TGTGCCAGCAGCTTCGGAGACTCCTCTAACTATGGCTACACCTTC. This sequence encodes CASSFGDSSNYGYTF.

J is TRBJ2-6 and V is TRBV5-8; possibly TRBD1 for D (6 bases). The ends were cut back, 3 bases at V and 1 base at J, with 8 bases in the middle. CDR3 length equals 15 residues. In germline, CDR1 is SGHTS, CDR2 YDEGEE. CDR3 sequence reads: CASSSTGSGANVLTF. The DNA of the CDR3 is TGTGCCAGCAGCTCTACAGGGTCTGGGGCCAACGTCCTGACTTTC.

The V and J genes are TRBV5-1 and TRBJ2-6, with a weak D call TRBD1 (6 bases). V was shortened by 4 bases and J by 0 bases, with 14 bases between the two germline ends. The CDR3 length is 17 residues. The germline gives CDR1 SGHRS, CDR2 YFSETQ. The CDR3 is CASSSQGSLSGANVLTF. The CDR3 DNA sequence: TGCGCCAGCAGCAGCCAGGGGTCTCTCTCTGGGGCCAACGTCCTGACTTTC.

The chain joins TRBV11-2 to TRBJ1-5; 8 bases map to TRBD1. The CDR3 runs 15 residues. J was trimmed by 9 bases and V by 7 bases; bases with no gene match: 14. In germline, CDR1 is SGHAT, CDR2 FQNNGV. CDR3 amino acids: CASNEIQGADVPQHF. The CDR3 DNA is TGTGCCAGCAACGAAATTCAGGGGGCCGATGTGCCCCAGCATTTT.

V and J are TRBV29-1 and TRBJ2-7; 7 bases agree with TRBD1. From germline, CDR1 is SQVTM and CDR2 ANQGSEA. The CDR3 has 13 amino acids. The J segment lost 3 bases and the V segment lost 7 bases, leaving 9 bases of the junction unmatched. CDR3 DNA sequence: TGCAGCGCCGGACCGGGACAGAACTACGAGCAGTACTTC. Encoded protein: CSAGPGQNYEQYF.

The chain employs TRBV10-3 and TRBJ2-2; 10 nucleotides match TRBD2. Per the germline V gene, CDR1 is ENHRY and CDR2 is SYGVKD. This CDR3 spans 16 amino acids. The ends lost 5 bases at V and 2 bases at J; junction bases unmatched: 5. The CDR3: CAISPTSGQNTGELFF. CDR3 bases: TGTGCCATCAGTCCGACTAGCGGGCAAAACACCGGGGAGCTGTTTTTT.

CDR3 sequence: CASSPGGDEQYF. In DNA form, the CDR3 reads TGTGCCAGCAGCCCCGGGGGGGACGAGCAGTACTTC. The chain has TRBV5-4 and TRBJ2-7, with 8 bases aligning to TRBD2. V lost 4 bases to trimming and J lost 5 bases; unmatched junction nucleotides: 2. CDR1 SGHNT and CDR2 YYREEE come from the germline V gene (reference sequence). This CDR3 is 12 amino acids long. The full variable domain, its missing parts supplied by reference TRBV5-4 and TRBJ2-7, is ETGVTQSPTHLIKTRGQQVTLRCSSQSGHNTVSWYQQALGQGPQFIFQYYREEENGRGNFPPRFSGLQFPNYSSELNVNALELDDSALYLCASSPGGDEQYFGPGTRLTVT.

The chain has TRBV4-1 and TRBJ2-1, with TRBD2 matching 13 bases. There are 19 residues in the CDR3. The V gene's germline CDR1 is MGHRA and CDR2 YSYEKL. The trim removed 3 bases at V and 7 bases at J, leaving 15 bases unmatched. The DNA of the CDR3 is TGCGCCAGCAGCCACTCCCCGGGACTAGCGGGAAGTTTAGGGAATGAGCAGTTCTTC. This encodes CASSHSPGLAGSLGNEQFF.

The V call is TRBV2, the J call TRBJ1-5; TRBD1 matches 7 bases. CDR1 and CDR2 (germline): SNHLY, FYNNEI. This CDR3 spans 16 amino acids. The V gene end was trimmed by 2 bases and the J gene end by 0 bases; junction bases not matched to a gene: 4. CDR3 nucleotides: TGTGCCAGCAGTGAACAGGGGGGTGGTAGCAATCAGCCCCAGCATTTT. This gives the protein CASSEQGGGSNQPQHF.

The genes are TRBV30 and TRBJ2-7; 12 bases fit TRBD2. Germline V CDR1 and CDR2: GTSNPN, SVGIG (reference sequence). The V segment lost 5 bases and the J segment 6 bases; nucleotides outside the gene matches: 5. The CDR3 contains 13 residues. As DNA, the CDR3 is TGTGCCTGGGCTAGCGGGAGGGCTGGCGAGCAGTACTTC. Translating gives CAWASGRAGEQYF. The variable domain in full, with the rest retrieved from reference TRBV30 and TRBJ2-7, is SQTIHQWPATLVQPVGSPLSLECTVEGTSNPNLYWYRQAAGRGLQLLFYSVGIGQISSEVPQNLSASRPQDRQFILSSKKLLLSDSGFYLCAWASGRAGEQYFGPGTRLTVT.

The chain joins TRBV28 to TRBJ2-3; the D gene is possibly TRBD2 (6 bases). Trimming removed 5 bases from V and 1 base from J, with 13 bases in between. Germline V gene lookup returns CDR1 MDHEN and CDR2 SYDVKM. CDR3 length equals 15 residues. The CDR3 bases are TGTGCCAGCAGTCCCGGGGGTGGACGCACAGATACGCAGTATTTT. This gives the protein CASSPGGGRTDTQYF.

The rearrangement joins TRBV29-1 to TRBJ2-5, with a possible D match to TRBD1 (6 bases). Trimming pared 4 bases from V and 7 bases from J, leaving 16 bases between. Germline V CDR1 and CDR2: SQVTM, ANQGSEA. CDR3 length: 13 residues. In DNA form, the CDR3 reads TGCAGCGTTGTACCACAGGGTCGCGGGACCCAGTACTTC. Its protein product is CSVVPQGRGTQYF.

This chain connects TRBV7-6 to TRBJ2-7, with TRBD2 matching over 8 bases. The CDR3 has 14 amino acids. The V gene's germline CDR1 is SGHVS and CDR2 FNYEAQ. Trimming took 3 bases from V and 3 from J; bases not matched to a gene: 4. The CDR3 DNA is TGTGCCAGCAGCTTCGGGCTAGCGGGCTACGAGCAGTACTTC. This encodes CASSFGLAGYEQYF.

The chain employs TRBV18 and TRBJ1-6; D gene ambiguous. This CDR3 is 16 amino acids long. Germline-derived CDR1 and CDR2 are KGHSH and LQKENI. Trimming shortened V by 3 bases and J by 6 bases, and 15 bases separated the two germline ends. CDR3 residues: CASSPIGDASNSPLHF. The CDR3 DNA is TGTGCCAGCTCACCGATCGGGGATGCTAGTAATTCACCCCTCCACTTT.

Details on this clone: The junction and the germline gene differ at one end; a read error may be behind it. The chain is built from TRBV11-2 and TRBJ2-3; possibly TRBD1 for D (6 bases). CDR3 length: 17 amino acids. The germline gives CDR1 SGHAT, CDR2 FQNNGV. The CDR3 sequence is CASSLVDLGGSRDTQYF. CDR3 sequence (DNA): TGTGCCAGCAGCTTAGTAGATTTAGGGGGTAGCAGAGATACGCAGTATTTT.

This chain joins TRBV27 and TRBJ2-2; D is possibly TRBD1 (7 bases). This CDR3 is 14 amino acids long. V was clipped by 8 bases and J by 5 bases, with 15 bases between them. The V gene's germline CDR1 is MNHEY and CDR2 SMNVEV (reference sequence). CDR3 amino acids: CASGGGGSTGELFF. CDR3 coding DNA: TGTGCCAGCGGTGGAGGGGGCAGTACCGGGGAGCTGTTTTTT.

The chain joins TRBV24-1 to TRBJ1-5; D unresolved. The V gene's germline CDR1 is KGHDR and CDR2 SFDVKD. The V end was cut by 0 bases, the J end by 5 bases, with 4 bases between. The length of the CDR3 is 13 residues. Here the CDR3 DNA reads TGTGCCACCAGTGATTTGTCGGATCAGCCCCAGCATTTT. This codes for CATSDLSDQPQHF.

V is TRBV19 and J is TRBJ2-1, with a possible D match to TRBD2 (6 bases). The germline gives CDR1 LNHDA, CDR2 SQIVND (reference sequence). Between the trimmed V and J ends, which lost 1 base and 8 bases, there was a span of 15 bases. The CDR3 is 15 amino acids. The CDR3 bases are TGTGCCAGTAGTATAGGAACAGTTTCTAGCGATGAGCAGTTCTTC. Its protein is CASSIGTVSSDEQFF.

The genes are TRBV7-6 and TRBJ2-1; tentative D call: TRBD2 (6 bases). The CDR3 is made up of 16 amino acids. The germline V gene encodes CDR1 SGHVS and CDR2 FNYEAQ. V gave up 0 bases and J gave up 4 bases, with 13 bases separating them. DNA for the CDR3: TGTGCCAGCAGCTTAGCCTCGGGACTCCCTTACAATGAGCAGTTCTTC. Translation: CASSLASGLPYNEQFF.

This chain links TRBV7-2 with TRBJ2-1; 9 nucleotides match TRBD2. Germline CDR1 SGHTA, CDR2 FQGNSA. With 6 bases clipped from V and 4 bases from J, the junction kept 10 bases outside the gene matches. The CDR3 consists of 16 residues. In DNA form, the CDR3 reads TGTGCCAGCAGGTACGATAGCGGGAGCAATTACAATGAGCAGTTCTTC. The encoded protein is CASRYDSGSNYNEQFF. Combining the CDR3 with reference TRBV7-2 and TRBJ2-1 gives the whole variable domain GAGVSQSPSNKVTEKGKDVELRCDPISGHTALYWYRQSLGQGLEFLIYFQGNSAPDKSGLPSDRFSAERTGGSVSTLTIQRTQQEDSAVYLCASRYDSGSNYNEQFFGPGTRLTVL.

Worth noting for this clone: The junction departs from germline at one end; a sequencing error may be responsible. The CDR3 spells CAWSPGQGKPYRDF. DNA of the CDR3: TGTGCCTGGAGTCCCGGACAGGGAAAACCGTACAGGGACTTC. The rearrangement joins TRBV30 to TRBJ2-5, with 8 bases that match TRBD1. The CDR3 consists of 14 residues. The germline V gene has CDR1 GTSNPN and CDR2 SVGIG (reference sequence). Based on the CDR3 plus reference TRBV30 and TRBJ2-5, the full variable domain is SQTIHQWPATLVQPVGSPLSLECTVEGTSNPNLYWYRQAAGRGLQLLFYSVGIGQISSEVPQNLSASRPQDRQFILSSKKLLLSDSGFYLCAWSPGQGKPYRDFGPGTRLLVL.

This sequence joins TRBV6-6 and TRBJ2-1; D is unresolved. V was trimmed by 1 base and J by 6 bases, leaving 10 bases between them. The germline V gene encodes CDR1 MNHNY and CDR2 SVGAGI (reference sequence). The CDR3 loop spans 14 amino acids. The CDR3 DNA follows: TGTGCCAGCAGTTACTTAGGCCCAGGCAATGAGCAGTTCTTC. Translated, it gives CASSYLGPGNEQFF.